Described below is a single TCR beta chain sequence and its context. The entry originates in a study of cytomegalovirus exposure and HLA in healthy donors. PCR primers comprised 60 Vbeta and 13 Jbeta primers. Some clones are missing from TCRdb's copy, which holds only in-frame ones; the method was immunoSEQ multiplex PCR. The profile shows approximately 140,000 clones, around 81% of them singletons. The sequence was collected from a male donor in good health and CMV-seronegative. What was sequenced was PBMCs.

CDR3 region: CASSLPGQGWSNEKLFF. The CDR3 DNA reads TGTGCCAGCAGCCTGCCGGGACAGGGTTGGTCAAATGAAAAACTGTTTTTT. This chain uses TRBV5-6 with TRBJ1-4, with TRBD1 matching 9 bases. This CDR3 contains 17 residues. CDR1 and CDR2 from the germline V gene are SGHDT and YYEEEE. V gave up 4 bases and J gave up 5 bases; unmatched junction bases: 12.